A selection of T cell receptor beta chains follows, all from one sample in a study of CD8+ T cells in alopecia areata. TCRdb's table, derived via immunoSEQ multiplex PCR, lists solely in-frame clones and lacks some. Of about 210,000 clones listed, more than 45% are singletons. This material consisted of CD4+ T cells sorted from blood, taken at week 4, from a patient treated with tofacitinib. These receptors all come from a human donor with alopecia areata. Each CDR3 is given with its conserved first and last residue. A D gene is named only where the DNA matches it firmly. Clone size appears in some rows only: once, few, many, or a class for an expanded clone.

-,TRBJ1-2,few,TRBV21-1,CASSPGQNYGYTF,TGTGCCAGCAGCCCGGGACAAAACTATGGCTACACCTTC
TRBD1,TRBJ2-1,-,TRBV6-1,CASSTRQGYNEQFF,TGTGCCAGCAGTACCCGACAGGGATACAATGAGCAGTTCTTC
-,TRBJ1-4,-,TRBV15,CAAGEDELFF,TGTGCCGCGGGGGAGGATGAACTGTTTTTT
-,TRBJ2-7,few,TRBV30,CAWSVDSLSYEQYF,TGTGCCTGGAGTGTGGACAGTCTCTCCTACGAGCAGTACTTC
-,TRBJ2-5,-,TRBV10-3,CATSRDIQETQYF,TGTGCCACCAGTAGGGACATCCAAGAGACCCAGTACTTC
TRBD2,TRBJ2-3,-,TRBV2,CASSEAVAGGVLDTQYF,TGTGCCAGCAGTGAGGCGGTAGCGGGGGGAGTTTTGGATACGCAGTATTTT
-,TRBJ2-1,few,TRBV7-2,CASSFMSQGSSYNEQFF,TGTGCCAGCAGCTTTATGTCGCAGGGCAGCTCCTACAATGAGCAGTTCTTC
-,TRBJ2-1,few,TRBV4-3,CASSPRRGEQFF,TGCGCCAGCAGCCCTCGACGGGGGGAGCAGTTCTTC
-,TRBJ2-4,-,TRBV19,CASSTPDIPGDIQYF,TGTGCCAGTAGTACCCCGGACATCCCGGGTGACATTCAGTACTTC
TRBD1,TRBJ1-4,few,TRBV11-3,CASRGQSNEKLFF,TGTGCCAGCAGGGGACAGAGTAATGAAAAACTGTTTTTT
-,TRBJ2-2,-,TRBV4-3,CASSQVLGTGGELFF,TGCGCCAGCAGCCAAGTACTTGGAACAGGGGGGGAGCTGTTTTTT
-,TRBJ2-3,-,TRBV5-6,CASSPLAAATDTQYF,TGTGCCAGCAGCCCGTTAGCGGCAGCCACAGATACGCAGTATTTT
-,TRBJ1-4,-,TRBV29-1,CSVASSLEKLFF,TGCAGCGTTGCGTCCAGTCTCGAAAAACTGTTTTTT
-,TRBJ1-1,-,TRBV6-5,CASSYDLGTEAFF,TGTGCCAGCAGTTACGACCTGGGAACTGAAGCTTTCTTT
-,TRBJ1-2,-,TRBV7-2,CASSLFWDAGYGYTF,TGTGCCAGCAGCTTATTCTGGGATGCGGGCTATGGCTACACCTTC
TRBD1,TRBJ1-2,-,TRBV6-5,CASSPQGDGGYTF,TGTGCCAGCAGTCCACAGGGGGATGGTGGCTACACCTTC
-,TRBJ1-1,-,TRBV19,CASKLGSYTEAFF,TGTGCCAGTAAACTGGGGTCGTACACTGAAGCTTTCTTT
TRBD1,TRBJ2-7,-,TRBV9,CASSAWDSSYEQYF,TGTGCCAGCAGCGCATGGGACAGCTCCTACGAGCAGTACTTC
TRBD1,TRBJ2-5,-,TRBV5-6,CASSLGQGAETQYF,TGTGCCAGCAGCTTGGGACAGGGGGCAGAGACCCAGTACTTC
-,TRBJ1-3,-,TRBV7-8,CASSRDRNTIYF,TGTGCCAGCAGCCGTGACAGGAACACCATATATTTT
TRBD1,TRBJ1-2,-,TRBV10-3,CAISFGQGHGYTF,TGTGCCATCAGTTTCGGACAGGGACATGGCTACACCTTC
-,TRBJ1-5,-,TRBV6-6,CASSYTLPSNQPQHF,TGTGCCAGCAGTTACACCCTTCCGAGCAATCAGCCCCAGCATTTT
TRBD2,TRBJ2-5,-,TRBV9,CASSRTSGEETQYF,TGTGCCAGCAGCCGGACTAGCGGGGAAGAGACCCAGTACTTC
TRBD1,TRBJ2-4,-,TRBV7-2,CASSAIPGQGYIQYF,TGTGCCAGCAGCGCCATCCCGGGACAGGGGTACATTCAGTACTTC
-,TRBJ1-4,-,TRBV30,CAWNRRGEKLFF,TGTGCCTGGAATCGGAGGGGTGAAAAACTGTTTTTT
-,TRBJ2-1,-,TRBV27,CASRYLTDNEQFF,TGTGCCAGCAGATACCTAACTGACAATGAGCAGTTCTTC
-,TRBJ2-3,-,TRBV4-3,CASSQEGGRRDTQYF,TGCGCCAGCAGCCAAGAAGGTGGCCGTAGGGATACGCAGTATTTT
-,TRBJ2-1,few,TRBV5-1,CASSLAADTHEQFF,TGCGCCAGCAGCTTGGCTGCGGATACCCACGAGCAGTTCTTC
-,TRBJ1-2,-,TRBV29-1,CSVNREVSGYTF,TGCAGCGTCAACAGGGAGGTGTCCGGCTACACCTTC
TRBD2,TRBJ2-1,-,TRBV4-1,CASSQDVGLAGGSSYNEQFF,TGCGCCAGCAGCCAAGATGTAGGCCTAGCGGGGGGCTCCTCCTACAATGAGCAGTTCTTC
TRBD1,TRBJ2-1,-,TRBV7-8,CASSLVVGTGRWNEQFF,TGTGCCAGCAGCTTAGTTGTAGGGACAGGAAGGTGGAATGAGCAGTTCTTC
-,TRBJ1-3,-,TRBV30,CAWSRTGTAGAFGNTIYF,TGTGCCTGGAGCCGAACCGGGACCGCAGGGGCGTTCGGAAACACCATATATTTT
-,TRBJ2-5,few,TRBV20-1,CSARDRETQYF,TGCAGTGCTAGAGATAGAGAAACCCAGTACTTC
-,TRBJ1-5,-,TRBV19,CASWDVNQPQHF,TGTGCCAGTTGGGACGTGAATCAGCCCCAGCATTTT
-,TRBJ2-5,-,TRBV5-1,CASSPTVRETQYF,TGCGCCAGCAGCCCGACAGTTAGGGAGACCCAGTACTTC
TRBD1,TRBJ2-1,-,TRBV5-1,CASSFPGQGASEQFF,TGCGCCAGCAGCTTCCCGGGACAGGGGGCAAGTGAGCAGTTCTTC
-,TRBJ1-1,-,TRBV30,CAWGLRRNTEAFF,TGTGCCTGGGGGCTCCGACGGAACACTGAAGCTTTCTTT
-,TRBJ2-6,few,TRBV29-1,CSVETGANVLTF,TGCAGCGTTGAGACCGGGGCCAACGTCCTGACTTTC
TRBD1,TRBJ1-6,-,TRBV30,CAWSPTTGSSYNSPLHF,TGTGCCTGGAGTCCTACGACAGGGAGCTCCTATAATTCACCCCTCCACTTT